Listed below are T cell receptor beta chains from one sample, sequenced in a study of T cell responses to AZD1222 COVID-19 vaccine. The protocol was immunoSEQ multiplex PCR, while the TCRdb copy is restricted to in-frame clones and leaves out a portion. The sample has 140,000 to 150,000 clones, 85% to 95% seen once. Here the sequenced sample was peripheral blood, taken on day 0 of AZD1222 vaccination. These receptors were taken from an adult in good health. Both conserved end residues are part of each CDR3. The D gene is left open where the match is weak. Expanded clones are given a class, and other clones once, few, many or no size at all.

d_gene | abundance | j_gene | v_gene | CDR3nt | CDR3aa
. | . | TRBJ1-1 | TRBV7-8 | TGTGCCAGCAGCTTCCGTGAGACTGAAGCTTTCTTT | CASSFRETEAFF
. | . | TRBJ1-2 | TRBV29-1 | TGCAGCGTTGATTTGGACAGAGGCTATGGCTACACCTTC | CSVDLDRGYGYTF
. | . | TRBJ1-2 | TRBV25-1 | TGTGCCAGCAGTGACCCCTCCAGGGCTAACTATGGCTACACCTTC | CASSDPSRANYGYTF
. | . | TRBJ2-5 | TRBV6-1 | TGTGCCAGCAGTGAAGCGCGTTCCGATGGGGGGACCCAGTACTTC | CASSEARSDGGTQYF
. | . | TRBJ1-1 | TRBV30 | TGTGCCTGGAGTAGGGGTGGGTCAGACACTGAAGCTTTCTTT | CAWSRGGSDTEAFF
. | . | TRBJ1-2 | TRBV5-1 | TGCGCCAGCAGTCCTTTTCAGGGGTTCGATGGCTACACCTTC | CASSPFQGFDGYTF
. | . | TRBJ2-1 | TRBV6-5 | TGTGCCAGCAGTCTCTCAGGTAGCAATGAGCAGTTCTTC | CASSLSGSNEQFF
TRBD1 | . | TRBJ2-7 | TRBV2 | TGTGCCAGCTTAACACACGAGGGGACAGAAAAATTC | CASLTHEGTEKF
. | . | TRBJ1-3 | TRBV11-1 | TGTGCCAGCAGCCGAGACTTCGCTGGAAACACCATATATTTT | CASSRDFAGNTIYF
. | . | TRBJ2-7 | TRBV6-6 | TGTGCCAGCAGTTACCCGGAACTAGGCCACGAGCAGTACTTC | CASSYPELGHEQYF
TRBD1 | . | TRBJ1-6 | TRBV7-8 | TGTGCCAGCAGCATCGTGGGGACAGGGGTAAATTCACCCCTCCACTTT | CASSIVGTGVNSPLHF
. | . | TRBJ1-5 | TRBV6-1 | TGTGCCAGCAGTGAGTACCCCAGTGGCAATCAGCCCCAGCATTTT | CASSEYPSGNQPQHF
. | once | TRBJ1-1 | TRBV5-1 | TGCGCCAGCAGCTTGGCCGGGGACACTGAAGCTTTCTTT | CASSLAGDTEAFF
TRBD2 | . | TRBJ2-7 | TRBV27 | TGTGCCAGCAGTTTGTCGGGGGGGGACGAGCAGTACTTC | CASSLSGGDEQYF
. | . | TRBJ1-1 | TRBV27 | TGTGCCAGCCGCAAACAGGGTTTGAACACTGAAGCTTTCTTT | CASRKQGLNTEAFF
. | . | TRBJ1-4 | TRBV5-1 | TGCGCCAGCAGTCAACAAACCGGGACGGCTAATGAAAAACTGTTTTTT | CASSQQTGTANEKLFF
. | . | TRBJ1-1 | TRBV6-5 | TGTGCCAGCAGTTCTAACACTGAAGCTTTCTTT | CASSSNTEAFF
TRBD1 | . | TRBJ2-2 | TRBV6-5 | TGTGCCAGCAGGGGACAGGGGGTGATCACCGGGGAGCTGTTTTTT | CASRGQGVITGELFF
. | . | TRBJ2-7 | TRBV29-1 | TGCAGCGCCGGAAACTCCTACGAGCAGTACTTC | CSAGNSYEQYF
. | . | TRBJ1-3 | TRBV5-1 | TGCGCCAGCAGCTTGGAGGCGGTCTCTGGAAACACCATATATTTT | CASSLEAVSGNTIYF
TRBD2 | . | TRBJ2-1 | TRBV4-1 | TGCGCCAGCAGCCAAATGGCGGGGGGATACAATGAGCAGTTCTTC | CASSQMAGGYNEQFF
TRBD1 | . | TRBJ1-1 | TRBV5-1 | TGCGCCAGCAGCTTGCAGGGACAGGGCAGAGGTGAAGCTTTCTTT | CASSLQGQGRGEAFF
. | . | TRBJ1-1 | TRBV5-1 | TGCGCCAGCAGCTTGGCAGGATTGGGACGGGTGAACACTGAAGCTTTCTTT | CASSLAGLGRVNTEAFF
. | . | TRBJ1-2 | TRBV4-1 | TGCGCCAGCAGCCAGGCTCCGGCTCGGGTGGGCGGCTACACCTTC | CASSQAPARVGGYTF
. | . | TRBJ1-2 | TRBV7-9 | TGTGCCAGCAGCCTCGACATCTATGGCTACACCTTC | CASSLDIYGYTF
TRBD1 | . | TRBJ1-1 | TRBV27 | TGTGCCAGCAGTTCCCGGACAGGGAACACTGAAGCTTTCTTT | CASSSRTGNTEAFF
. | . | TRBJ2-5 | TRBV5-1 | TGCGCCAGCAGCTTAGAAGGGTCTGGGACCCAGTACTTC | CASSLEGSGTQYF
. | . | TRBJ1-5 | TRBV29-1 | TGCAGGGGAGGAGGGGCCGGGCATAGCAATCAGCCCCAGCATTTT | CRGGGAGHSNQPQHF
. | . | TRBJ1-2 | TRBV12-3/TRBV12-4 | TGTGCCAGCAGTTTAGCAGCCTATGGCTACACCTTC | CASSLAAYGYTF
TRBD2 | . | TRBJ2-7 | TRBV11-2 | TGTGCCAGCAGCAAGAGCGGGAGGACCACCTACGAGCAGTACTTC | CASSKSGRTTYEQYF
. | . | TRBJ1-5 | TRBV7-8 | TGTGCCAGCAGCCCAAGTGCCGGTCAGCCCCAGCATTTT | CASSPSAGQPQHF
TRBD1 | . | TRBJ2-7 | TRBV2 | TGTGCCAGCAGTCCAGACAGGGGGAGGTACGAGCAGTACTTC | CASSPDRGRYEQYF
. | . | TRBJ1-2 | TRBV5-6 | TGTGCCAGCAGCTTGGAGCGCAACAGCTACACCTTC | CASSLERNSYTF
TRBD1 | . | TRBJ1-2 | TRBV7-2 | TGTGCCAGCAGCTTAGGGACAGGGCCCTATGGCTACACCTTC | CASSLGTGPYGYTF
. | . | TRBJ2-2 | TRBV6-5 | TGTGCCAGCAGCCGATTCATTACCGGGGAGCTGTTTTTT | CASSRFITGELFF
. | . | TRBJ1-3 | TRBV7-9 | TGTGCCAGCAGCTTAGGGCCGGGGGGCTCTGGAAACACCATATATTTT | CASSLGPGGSGNTIYF
. | . | TRBJ1-1 | TRBV11-2 | TGTGCCAGCAGCTTAGGGCGTGGACGGAACACTGAAGCTTTCTTT | CASSLGRGRNTEAFF
. | . | TRBJ2-5 | TRBV7-4 | TGTGCCAGCAGCCCACACCTGGGACTGCAGAAAGAGACCCAGTACTTC | CASSPHLGLQKETQYF
. | once | TRBJ1-1 | TRBV12-5 | TGTGCTAGTGGTTTGGCCCAGAACACTGAAGCTTTCTTT | CASGLAQNTEAFF
. | . | TRBJ2-7 | TRBV11-2 | TGTGCCAGCAGCTTAGACGGCTACGAGCAGTACTTC | CASSLDGYEQYF
. | . | TRBJ1-1 | TRBV18 | TGTGCCAGCTCACCGAGGACAGTCTCATTTGAAGCTTTCTTT | CASSPRTVSFEAFF
TRBD1 | . | TRBJ1-6 | TRBV5-1 | TGCGCCAGCAGCTTGGAGGGACAGCAAAATTCACCCCTCCACTTT | CASSLEGQQNSPLHF
TRBD1 | . | TRBJ1-3 | TRBV9 | TGTGCCAGCAGCGTAGGGACAGGGGGCGCCGGGGGAAACACCATATATTTT | CASSVGTGGAGGNTIYF
. | . | TRBJ2-1 | TRBV11-2 | TGTGCCAGCAGCTTAGGGGTGGGTAGGAGCGATGAGCAGTTCTTC | CASSLGVGRSDEQFF
. | . | TRBJ1-2 | TRBV7-2 | TGTGCCAGCAGCTTAGGTCCGGCCGAGGGGGGGGCTGGTGGCTACACCTTC | CASSLGPAEGGAGGYTF
. | . | TRBJ2-7 | TRBV5-1 | TGCGCCAGCAGCTTACGTGACGGGAGTCTAAACGAGCAGTACTTC | CASSLRDGSLNEQYF